These T cell receptor beta chains were read from a single sample in a study of blood T cell repertoires in COVID-19. The table came from immunoSEQ multiplex PCR; TCRdb's copy has only in-frame clones and leaves some out. The sample consists of about 100,000 clones, less than 90% of them appearing once. Material: peripheral blood. These TCRs come from a human donor in a cohort sampled during active COVID-19. The CDR3 runs from the conserved cysteine through the conserved F or W. D genes are given only for firm matches. Part of the rows lack a size; the others show once, few, many or a class for expanded clones.

few	TRBD2	TRBJ2-7	TRBV19	TGTGCCAGTAGTATTGCTAGCGGGACCTACGAGCAGTACTTC	CASSIASGTYEQYF
NA	TRBD1	TRBJ2-3	TRBV18	TGTGCCAGCTCACCACCGGGACAGATGACTAGCACAGATACGCAGTATTTT	CASSPPGQMTSTDTQYF
NA	NA	TRBJ1-5	TRBV15	TGTGCCACCAGCAGAGTGGTGGGAGGGCTGTCGCTCAAGCAGCCCCAGCATTTT	CATSRVVGGLSLKQPQHF
NA	NA	TRBJ2-5	TRBV7-3	TGTGCCAGCAGCGCGGGTCGCCAAGAGACCCAGTACTTC	CASSAGRQETQYF
NA	NA	TRBJ2-5	TRBV19	TGTGCCAGTAGTCGGAGTGTGGTAGAGACCCAGTACTTC	CASSRSVVETQYF
NA	NA	TRBJ1-2	TRBV18	TGTGCCAGTGCCCCGGGGGGGTACGACTATGGCTACACCTTC	CASAPGGYDYGYTF
few	TRBD1	TRBJ1-1	TRBV9	TGTGCCAGCAGCGTAGGGGACAGGATGAACACTGAAGCTTTCTTT	CASSVGDRMNTEAFF
NA	TRBD1	TRBJ1-6	TRBV19	TGTGCCAGTAGCACGACAGGGGGCAATTCACCCCTCCACTTT	CASSTTGGNSPLHF
NA	TRBD2	TRBJ2-3	TRBV3-1/TRBV3-2	TGTGCCAGCAGCCGCCGGGGTAGCGGGAGGTTTTTGGGCACAGATACGCAGTATTTT	CASSRRGSGRFLGTDTQYF
NA	NA	TRBJ2-3	TRBV5-6	TGTGCCAGCAGCTTGGATTCGGGAGATACGCAGTATTTT	CASSLDSGDTQYF
NA	NA	TRBJ1-4	TRBV4-2	TGTGCCAGCAGCCTAAGGGAGGGATTTGATGAAAAACTGTTTTTT	CASSLREGFDEKLFF
NA	NA	TRBJ2-7	TRBV5-1	TGCGCCAGCAGCTTGGAAGGAGGCGGTTTGTACGAGCAGTACTTC	CASSLEGGGLYEQYF
NA	TRBD2	TRBJ2-7	TRBV3-1/TRBV3-2	TGTGCCAGCAGCCTCCAGCTAGCGGGCTACGAGCAGTACTTC	CASSLQLAGYEQYF
once	NA	TRBJ1-6	TRBV3-1/TRBV3-2	TGTGCCAGCAGCCAAGATTCGCGGGCATTCAATTCACCCCTCCACTTT	CASSQDSRAFNSPLHF
NA	NA	TRBJ2-4	TRBV6-1	TGTGCCAGCAGTGAATGGGGAGCAGCCAAAAACATTCAGTACTTC	CASSEWGAAKNIQYF
NA	TRBD1	TRBJ2-7	TRBV27	TGTGCCAGCAGTCCAACAGGGGGAGTCTCCGAGCAGTACTTC	CASSPTGGVSEQYF
NA	NA	TRBJ1-4	TRBV15	TGTGCCACCAGTACCGTTCTCCTTTCAACGGGAGGAAAACTGTTTTTT	CATSTVLLSTGGKLFF
once	TRBD2	TRBJ2-3	TRBV7-3	TGTGCCAGCAGCCAGCGGGGGCAGACAGATACGCAGTATTTT	CASSQRGQTDTQYF
once	NA	TRBJ1-2	TRBV4-3	TGCGCCAGCAGCCAAGATCCAGGGGTCGGCGCTAACTATGGCTACACCTTC	CASSQDPGVGANYGYTF
NA	NA	TRBJ1-6	TRBV7-9	TGTGCCAGCAGCTTAGAGGGGAACTGGAATTCACCCCTCCACTTT	CASSLEGNWNSPLHF
NA	NA	TRBJ2-7	TRBV19	TGTGCCAGTAAGGGGTACAGCTACGAGCAGTACTTC	CASKGYSYEQYF
NA	NA	TRBJ2-1	TRBV11-1	TGTGCCAGCAGCCAGAACAGCAATGAGCAGTTCTTC	CASSQNSNEQFF
once	TRBD1	TRBJ2-1	TRBV29-1	TGCAGCGCCCGGGACAGGGCACAAGGTGAGCAGTTCTTC	CSARDRAQGEQFF
NA	TRBD2	TRBJ2-7	TRBV7-6	TGTGCCAGCAGCCCCCCTCTCGTAACTAGCGGGGGAACCTACGAGCAGTACTTC	CASSPPLVTSGGTYEQYF
NA	NA	TRBJ1-4	TRBV30	TGTGCCTGGAGTGAAATGGTACAAAGAAGATATGAAAAACTGTTTTTT	CAWSEMVQRRYEKLFF
few	NA	TRBJ1-3	TRBV7-2	TGTGCCAGCAGCTTACGTTGGCAGGACGGACTCTCTGAAGGAAACACCATATATTTT	CASSLRWQDGLSEGNTIYF
NA	NA	TRBJ2-3	TRBV28	TGTGCCAGCAGAGCCTACAGCACAGATACGCAGTATTTT	CASRAYSTDTQYF
NA	NA	TRBJ2-1	TRBV18	TGTGCCAGCTCACCTGACAGCTCCTACAATGAGCAGTTCTTC	CASSPDSSYNEQFF
NA	NA	TRBJ2-1	TRBV11-2	TGTGCCAGCAGCTTACTTGTACAGGGCAATGAGCAGTTCTTC	CASSLLVQGNEQFF
NA	TRBD2	TRBJ2-3	TRBV3-1/TRBV3-2	TGTGCCAGCAGCCAAGAATTGATAGCGGGTGCAGGGGATACGCAGTATTTT	CASSQELIAGAGDTQYF
once	TRBD1	TRBJ1-5	TRBV6-5	TGTGCCAGCAGACCCGGGACAGGGGGTCAGCCCCAGCATTTT	CASRPGTGGQPQHF
NA	NA	TRBJ2-1	TRBV11-3	TGTGCCAGCAGCTTCATGCGGGGCCCCTACAATGAGCAGTTCTTC	CASSFMRGPYNEQFF
NA	TRBD2	TRBJ2-3	TRBV2	TGTGCCAGCAGTGTTTCACTAGCGGGCACAGATACGCAGTATTTT	CASSVSLAGTDTQYF
NA	TRBD2	TRBJ2-7	TRBV27	TGTGCCAGCAGCCCAATCACCTCTAGCGGGCTCGACGAGCAGTACTTC	CASSPITSSGLDEQYF
NA	NA	TRBJ2-1	TRBV13	TGTGCCAGCAGCTTATCCCTAGGCCCCTACAATGAGCAGTTCTTC	CASSLSLGPYNEQFF
NA	TRBD1	TRBJ1-1	TRBV28	TGTGCCAGCATCCACTCGACAGGGCTCCCTTTCTTT	CASIHSTGLPFF
NA	TRBD2	TRBJ2-2	TRBV5-1	TGCGCCAGCAGCCAGCGGGGGGCAGCCGGGGAGCTGTTTTTT	CASSQRGAAGELFF
NA	NA	TRBJ2-2	TRBV5-4	TGTGCCAGCAGCTTTCAACTAGCCGGGGAGCTGTTTTTT	CASSFQLAGELFF
NA	TRBD1	TRBJ2-5	TRBV29-1	TGCAGCGTTAGCCCGGGACAGGGCCTTCAAGAGACCCAGTACTTC	CSVSPGQGLQETQYF
NA	NA	TRBJ2-2	TRBV3-1/TRBV3-2	TGTGCCAGCAGCCAATTATCTCCCGGGGAGCTGTTTTTT	CASSQLSPGELFF
NA	NA	TRBJ2-2	TRBV4-1	TGCGCCAGCAGCCAAGGGAGTCTCACCGGGGAGCTGTTTTTT	CASSQGSLTGELFF
NA	NA	TRBJ2-3	TRBV10-3	TGTGCCATCAGTGAGTCGGAGGAGGGGGCTATCACAGATACGCAGTATTTT	CAISESEEGAITDTQYF
NA	TRBD1	TRBJ1-6	TRBV19	TGTGCCAGTAACTCGGACAGGGAAGACTATAATTCACCCCTCCACTTT	CASNSDREDYNSPLHF
NA	NA	TRBJ2-1	TRBV7-2	TGTGCCAGCAGCTTACGGGGGGCGTCGAACAATGAGCAGTTCTTC	CASSLRGASNNEQFF
NA	NA	TRBJ2-7	TRBV7-2	TGTGCCAGCAGCTTAGCAGGGGGCTACGAGCAGTACTTC	CASSLAGGYEQYF
NA	TRBD1	TRBJ1-2	TRBV5-1	TGCGCCAGCAGCTTCGATCCCGGGACAGGGGCCCGAAACTATGGCTACACCTTC	CASSFDPGTGARNYGYTF
NA	NA	TRBJ2-7	TRBV9	TGTGCCAGCAGCGTAGAGGCCAGGGCGCGAAGCGAGCAGTACTTC	CASSVEARARSEQYF
NA	NA	TRBJ2-3	TRBV5-4	TGTGCCAGCAGCTTTCGGACAGACAGCACAGATACGCAGTATTTT	CASSFRTDSTDTQYF
few	TRBD1	TRBJ1-5	TRBV19	TGTGCCAGCCGGGACAGGGGTGGCAATCAGCCCCAGCATTTT	CASRDRGGNQPQHF
NA	NA	TRBJ2-7	TRBV5-1	TGCGCCAGCAGCTTGTCACTCGGACAAGAGCAGTACTTC	CASSLSLGQEQYF
NA	TRBD1	TRBJ2-7	TRBV7-9	TGTGCCAGCAGTCACCGGGACAGGGCCTACGAGCAGTACTTC	CASSHRDRAYEQYF
once	TRBD2	TRBJ2-2	TRBV10-3	TGTGCCATCAGTGCCCAGACTAGCGGGACCGCGACCGGGGAGCTGTTTTTT	CAISAQTSGTATGELFF
NA	TRBD1	TRBJ1-5	TRBV2	TGTGCCAGCAGTGTCTGGGACAGGGGCAATCAGCCCCAGCATTTT	CASSVWDRGNQPQHF
NA	NA	TRBJ2-1	TRBV3-1/TRBV3-2	TGTGCCAGCAGCCCCTCCGAGGGGGGGAACAATGAGCAGTTCTTC	CASSPSEGGNNEQFF
NA	NA	TRBJ1-5	TRBV7-4	TGTGCCAGCAGCTTAGGCTACTCTGATAGCAATCAGCCCCAGCATTTT	CASSLGYSDSNQPQHF
NA	NA	TRBJ2-2	TRBV19	TGTGCCAGTAGTTACTTCGAAGGGGGTATCGGGGAGCTGTTTTTT	CASSYFEGGIGELFF
few	TRBD1	TRBJ1-4	TRBV5-1	TGCGCCAGCAGATCCGGGACAGTCGGTACCGGGGGCGAAAAACTGTTTTTT	CASRSGTVGTGGEKLFF